Described below is a single TCR beta chain sequence and its context. Its specificity is unknown. CDR3 length: 15 amino acids. The V and J ends lost 3 bases and 0 bases, in that order; junction bases with no gene match: 1. From germline, CDR1 is LNHNV and CDR2 YYDKDF (reference sequence). The data derive from a study of T cell repertoires in cytomegalovirus infection. Study background: Both CMV infection and a matching HLA type were indicated by public TCR beta signatures.

In TCRdb, the reads were re-called with MiXCR into one record per CDR3 protein. The data contain a few hundred thousand distinct CDR3 sequences, 15% to 20% of them singletons. Study findings and constraints: Across the ex vivo response, the dominant clonotypes were HLA-C-restricted CMV-specific TCR beta clonotypes. Individuals carrying CMV plus the relevant HLA were identified by cumulative frequency of public TCR beta families.

This receptor was obtained from a human donor in good health (CMV status not recorded). Some clones in this sample may be carry-over from other donors' samples. The sequencing input was PBMCs. V gene TRBV15 combines with J gene TRBJ1-2; the match to TRBD1 covers 10 bases. The CDR3: CATSSGQGANYGYTF. The CDR3 nucleotides are TGTGCCACCAGCAGTGGACAGGGGGCTAACTATGGCTACACCTTC.